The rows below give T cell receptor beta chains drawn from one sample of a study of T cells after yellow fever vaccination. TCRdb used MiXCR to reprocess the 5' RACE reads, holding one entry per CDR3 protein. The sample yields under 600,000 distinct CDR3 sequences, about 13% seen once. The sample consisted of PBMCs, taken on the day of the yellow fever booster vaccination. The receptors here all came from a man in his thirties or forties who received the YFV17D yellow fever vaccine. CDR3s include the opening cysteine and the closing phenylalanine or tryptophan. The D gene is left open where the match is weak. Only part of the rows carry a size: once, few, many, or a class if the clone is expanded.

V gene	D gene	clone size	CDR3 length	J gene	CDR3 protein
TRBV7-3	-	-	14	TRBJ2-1	CASSPSSGAEEQFF
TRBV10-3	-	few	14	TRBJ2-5	CAISESGRAETQYF
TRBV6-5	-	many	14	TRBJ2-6	CASSFGSGANVLTF
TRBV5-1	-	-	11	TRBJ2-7	CASIPTGEQYF
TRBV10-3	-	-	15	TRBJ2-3	CAISEDVPTTDTQYF
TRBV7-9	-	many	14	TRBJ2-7	CASSLSATFYEQYF
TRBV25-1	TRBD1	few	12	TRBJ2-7	CASSELGDRSYF
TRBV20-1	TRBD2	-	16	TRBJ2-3	CSAPTSGRAWADTQYF
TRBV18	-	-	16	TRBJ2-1	CASSPSRRAPYNEQFF
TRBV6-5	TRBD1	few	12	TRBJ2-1	CASSNTGDEQFF
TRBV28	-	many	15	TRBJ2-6	CASSHQGSGANVLTF
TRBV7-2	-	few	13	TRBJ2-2	CASRLQNTGELFF
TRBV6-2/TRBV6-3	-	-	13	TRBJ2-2	CASSYSIVPGLFF
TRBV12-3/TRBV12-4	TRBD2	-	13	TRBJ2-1	CASSYLADNEQFF
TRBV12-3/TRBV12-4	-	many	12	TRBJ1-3	CASTPRRNTIYF
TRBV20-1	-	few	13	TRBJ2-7	CSASPGVVYEQYF
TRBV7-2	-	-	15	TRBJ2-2	CASSLALTDTGELFF
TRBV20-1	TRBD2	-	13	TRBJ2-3	CSARDLGLSTQYF
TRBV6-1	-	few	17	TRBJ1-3	CASRNEEGKSSGNTIYF
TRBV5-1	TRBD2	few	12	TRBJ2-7	CASSSGLDEQYF
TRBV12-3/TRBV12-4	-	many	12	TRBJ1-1	CASSLLNTEAFF
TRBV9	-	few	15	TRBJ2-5	CASSAQTGPQETQYF
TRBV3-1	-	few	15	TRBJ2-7	CASSPGSTTPYEQYF
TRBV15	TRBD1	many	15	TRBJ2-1	CATSKGTVLTNEQFF
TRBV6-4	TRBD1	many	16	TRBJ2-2	CASSDTDRVNTGELFF
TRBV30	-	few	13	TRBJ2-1	CAWSVAGASEQFF
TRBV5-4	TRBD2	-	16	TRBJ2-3	CASSLWTSGKTDTQYF
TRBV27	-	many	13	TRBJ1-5	CASSLRGDQPQHF